This record looks at one T cell receptor (beta chain) sequence and its context. This specimen comes from a study of TIL therapy for anti-PD-1-resistant metastatic lung cancer. Study as a whole: Tumors had a median PD-L1 proportion score of around 6.4%. Half of patients were current or former smokers.

Trimming removed 1 base from V and 0 bases from J, with 15 bases in between. Germline CDR1 and CDR2: KGHSH and LQKENI. The CDR3 is 17 residues long. Time point of the sample: pre-treatment sample, taken before nivolumab and TIL therapy. Stage 4 NSCLC adults joined between late 2017 and January 2020. The immunoSEQ assay was v3. Each library reached about 2 million read pairs, or 5-6 million at deep level. Assay used: immunoSEQ multiplex PCR; TCRdb lists only in-frame clones, some missing. The sample has under 70,000 clones, over 75% seen once. The chain carries TRBV18 and TRBJ1-1; tentative D call: TRBD1 (5 bases). This clonotype originated in a person aged 25 to 79 with non-small cell lung cancer. The sample was blood, taken at baseline. CDR3 sequence (DNA): TGTGCCAGCTCACCACGAGGGACCGCTACCATGAACACTGAAGCTTTCTTT. Protein sequence: CASSPRGTATMNTEAFF.